These T cell receptor beta chains were read from a single sample in a study of radiation and T cells in renal cell carcinoma. Some clones are missing from TCRdb's copy, which holds only in-frame ones; the method was immunoSEQ multiplex PCR. The sample consists of about 150,000 clones, around nine tenths of them appearing once. The specimen comprised blood, sampled from a patient whose treatment included radiotherapy and nephrectomy. The receptors here all came from a woman in her forties or fifties with renal cell carcinoma. Each CDR3 is given with its conserved first and last residue. A D gene is named only where the DNA matches it firmly. The size of a clone is reported for some rows only, either as once, few or many, or as a class for expanded clones.

len	abundance	v_gene	d_gene	j_gene	CDR3nt	CDR3aa
14	-	TRBV19	TRBD1	TRBJ1-5	TGTGCCAGTAGTATCGTTACAGGGGGGCAGCCCCAGCATTTT	CASSIVTGGQPQHF
14	-	TRBV15	TRBD1	TRBJ2-3	TGTGCCACCAGCAGAACAGGGGGCGTAGATACGCAGTATTTT	CATSRTGGVDTQYF
13	few	TRBV7-9	-	TRBJ2-2	TGTGCCAGCAGCTTAAATGAGCCCGGGGAGCTGTTTTTT	CASSLNEPGELFF
14	-	TRBV7-9	-	TRBJ1-5	TGTGCCAGCAGCTTTGGAAGGGATAATCAGCCCCAGCATTTT	CASSFGRDNQPQHF
12	-	TRBV5-1	-	TRBJ1-1	TGCGGACGGGCCTGCAGGGACACTGAAGCTTTCTTT	CGRACRDTEAFF
14	-	TRBV28	-	TRBJ2-7	TGTGCCAGCAGTTTAGGGCATTTGTGGTACGAGCAGTACTTC	CASSLGHLWYEQYF
19	-	TRBV5-1	TRBD2	TRBJ2-5	TGCGCCAGCAGCAGGACTAGCGGGGGAGCCCGAGGTCCCCAAGAGACCCAGTACTTC	CASSRTSGGARGPQETQYF
16	-	TRBV6-1	-	TRBJ1-3	TGTGCCAGCAGTGAAGGGTATGTCAGCTCTGGAAACACCATATATTTT	CASSEGYVSSGNTIYF
15	-	TRBV6-5	-	TRBJ2-1	TGTGCCACTAGGGGGGGGACAGGCAAGGTGAATGAGCAGTTCTTC	CATRGGTGKVNEQFF
16	-	TRBV19	TRBD1	TRBJ1-5	TGTGCCAGTCGGCAGGGGGGCGGAATAGTCAATCAGCCCCAGCATTTT	CASRQGGGIVNQPQHF
12	-	TRBV5-1	-	TRBJ2-3	TGCGCCAGCACGGATACTACAGATACGCAGTATTTT	CASTDTTDTQYF
14	-	TRBV6-1	TRBD1	TRBJ2-3	TGTGCCAGCAGTGAAAGAACAGGGGAATATACGCAGTATTTT	CASSERTGEYTQYF
14	-	TRBV6-5	-	TRBJ1-5	TGTGCCAGCAGTTACGAGGCAGGACGACAGCCCCAGCATTTT	CASSYEAGRQPQHF
16	-	TRBV19	TRBD1	TRBJ1-5	TGTGCCAGTAGTCCCGGGACAGGGAAAAGCAATCAGCCCCAGCATTTT	CASSPGTGKSNQPQHF
14	-	TRBV5-4	-	TRBJ2-5	TGTGCCAGCACCTATATCGACAGACAAGAGACCCAGTACTTC	CASTYIDRQETQYF
13	-	TRBV7-2	-	TRBJ1-1	TGTGCCAGCAGCTTTGACCTGAGCACTGAAGCTTTCTTT	CASSFDLSTEAFF
16	-	TRBV5-6	TRBD1	TRBJ1-1	TGTGCCAGCAGCACGGGGACAGCCTATATGAACACTGAAGCTTTCTTT	CASSTGTAYMNTEAFF
17	-	TRBV4-2	-	TRBJ1-2	TGTGCCAGCAGCCAAGATCGAATAGACGGGGGTAACTATGGCTACACCTTC	CASSQDRIDGGNYGYTF
15	-	TRBV21-1	-	TRBJ2-5	TGTGCCAGCAGCCCACGGACAGGGGTAGGGGAGACCCAGTACTTC	CASSPRTGVGETQYF
12	-	TRBV19	-	TRBJ2-1	TGTGCTTCCGGGAGAAGGGGGGATGAGCAGTTCTTC	CASGRRGDEQFF
15	few	TRBV2	-	TRBJ1-2	TGTGCCAGCAGGGGAGACCCGACGGGAAACTATGGCTACACCTTC	CASRGDPTGNYGYTF
16	-	TRBV19	-	TRBJ1-5	TGTGCCACCAGCGCCCCGGCGCGGGGCAGCAATCAGCCCCAGCATTTT	CATSAPARGSNQPQHF
14	-	TRBV5-6	TRBD1	TRBJ1-3	TGTGCCAGCAGGGCGACAGGGGTAGGAAACACCATATATTTT	CASRATGVGNTIYF
13	few	TRBV19	-	TRBJ1-5	TGTGCCAGTAGTATAGCCGGGAATCAGCCCCAGCATTTT	CASSIAGNQPQHF
13	-	TRBV19	TRBD1	TRBJ1-2	TGTGCCAGTAGTCACGGGACAGGCTGGGGCTACACCTTC	CASSHGTGWGYTF
15	once	TRBV5-4	-	TRBJ2-1	TGTGCCAGCAGCTTGGTCCCACAGGGTTACAATGAGCAGTTCTTC	CASSLVPQGYNEQFF
14	-	TRBV5-1	TRBD1	TRBJ1-1	TGCGCCAGCAGCTTTGACAGGGTTAACACTGAAGCTTTCTTT	CASSFDRVNTEAFF
15	-	TRBV7-2	-	TRBJ2-3	TGTGCCAGCAGCGACGGACAGTTAGGAACAGATACGCAGTATTTT	CASSDGQLGTDTQYF
16	-	TRBV6-1	TRBD1	TRBJ2-2	TGTGCCAGCAGTGCCTACAGGGGGCGGAACACCGGGGAGCTGTTTTTT	CASSAYRGRNTGELFF
17	-	TRBV14	TRBD1	TRBJ1-4	TGTGCCAGCAGCCAAGGGCTCCCGGGACAGTTTAATGAAAAACTGTTTTTT	CASSQGLPGQFNEKLFF
14	-	TRBV7-9	TRBD1	TRBJ2-5	TGTGCCAGCAGCGCTGACAGGGCCCAAGAGACCCAGTACTTC	CASSADRAQETQYF
12	-	TRBV27	-	TRBJ2-7	TGTGCCAGCAGTATCAGGACGGCTCTATGTCGCTTC	CASSIRTALCRF
16	once	TRBV5-6	TRBD1	TRBJ1-2	TGTGCCAGCAGCTTGCTGGGGACAGGGGGGACCTATGGCTACACCTTC	CASSLLGTGGTYGYTF
11	few	TRBV20-1	-	TRBJ1-1	TGCAGGCCGGGACAGAACACTGAAGCTTTCTTT	CRPGQNTEAFF
15	-	TRBV9	TRBD1	TRBJ2-7	TGTGCCAGCAGCGCCCGACAGGGTTTCACCTACGAGCAGTACTTC	CASSARQGFTYEQYF
14	-	TRBV30	-	TRBJ2-7	TGTGCCACACGGGGGCGGGGGCGTTCCTACGAGCAGTACTTC	CATRGRGRSYEQYF
15	-	TRBV6-5	-	TRBJ1-6	TGTGCCAGCAGTTACTCGAACAGGAATAATTCACCCCTCCACTTT	CASSYSNRNNSPLHF
15	-	TRBV6-6	-	TRBJ2-1	TGTGCCAGCACCTTCCAGCCTAGCAGAGAGAATGAGCAGTTCTTC	CASTFQPSRENEQFF
14	-	TRBV6-6	-	TRBJ1-2	TGTGCCAGCAGTTACGGTTCGGGGGGGATAGGCTACACCTTC	CASSYGSGGIGYTF
14	-	TRBV2	-	TRBJ2-7	TGTGCCAGCAGTTGGGGGATCATCTCCTACGAGCAGTACTTC	CASSWGIISYEQYF